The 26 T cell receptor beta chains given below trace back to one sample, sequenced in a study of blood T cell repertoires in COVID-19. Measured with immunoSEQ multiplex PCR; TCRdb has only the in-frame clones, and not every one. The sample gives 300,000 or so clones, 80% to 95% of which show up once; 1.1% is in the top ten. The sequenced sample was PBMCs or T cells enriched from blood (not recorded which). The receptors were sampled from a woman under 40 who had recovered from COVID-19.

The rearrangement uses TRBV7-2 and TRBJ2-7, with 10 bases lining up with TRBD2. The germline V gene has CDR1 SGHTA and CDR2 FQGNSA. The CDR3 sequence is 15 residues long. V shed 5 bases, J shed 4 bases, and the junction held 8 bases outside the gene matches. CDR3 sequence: CASSRPGLATYEQYF. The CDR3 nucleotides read TGTGCCAGCAGCCGTCCGGGACTAGCGACGTACGAGCAGTACTTC.

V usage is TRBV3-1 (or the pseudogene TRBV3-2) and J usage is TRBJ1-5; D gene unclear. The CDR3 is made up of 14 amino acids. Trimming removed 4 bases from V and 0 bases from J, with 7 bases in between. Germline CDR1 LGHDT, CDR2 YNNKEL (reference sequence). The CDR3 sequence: CASSPVDSNQPQHF. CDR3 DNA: TGTGCCAGCAGCCCAGTTGATAGCAATCAGCCCCAGCATTTT.

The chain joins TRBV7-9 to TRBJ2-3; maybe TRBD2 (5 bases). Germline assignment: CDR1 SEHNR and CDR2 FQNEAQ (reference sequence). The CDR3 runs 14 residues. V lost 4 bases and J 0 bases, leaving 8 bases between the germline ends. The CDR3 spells CASSSRRSTDTQYF. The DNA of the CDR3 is TGTGCCAGCAGCTCCCGGAGGAGCACAGATACGCAGTATTTT.

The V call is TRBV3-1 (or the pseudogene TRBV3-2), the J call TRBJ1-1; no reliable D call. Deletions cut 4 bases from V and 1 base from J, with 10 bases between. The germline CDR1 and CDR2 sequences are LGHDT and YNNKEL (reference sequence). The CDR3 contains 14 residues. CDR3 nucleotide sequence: TGTGCCAGCAGCCCTGTCTCGGGGAACACTGAAGCTTTCTTT. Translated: CASSPVSGNTEAFF.

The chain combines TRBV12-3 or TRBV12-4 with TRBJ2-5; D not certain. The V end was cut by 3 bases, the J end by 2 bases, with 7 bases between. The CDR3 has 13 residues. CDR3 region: CASSFYSQETQYF. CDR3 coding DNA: TGTGCCAGCAGTTTTTATAGTCAAGAGACCCAGTACTTC.

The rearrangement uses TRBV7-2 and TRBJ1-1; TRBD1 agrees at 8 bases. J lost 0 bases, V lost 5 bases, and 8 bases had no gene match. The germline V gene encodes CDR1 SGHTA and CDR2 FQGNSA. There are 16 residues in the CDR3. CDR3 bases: TGTGCCAGCAGCCCCGGACAGGGACTCATGAACACTGAAGCTTTCTTT. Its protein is CASSPGQGLMNTEAFF.

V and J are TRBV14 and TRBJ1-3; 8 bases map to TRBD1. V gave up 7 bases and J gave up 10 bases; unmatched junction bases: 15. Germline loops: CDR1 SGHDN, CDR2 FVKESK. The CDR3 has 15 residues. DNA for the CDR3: TGTGCCAGCACCCAGGAGGGACAGGTACCGTGTACCATATATTTT. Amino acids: CASTQEGQVPCTIYF.

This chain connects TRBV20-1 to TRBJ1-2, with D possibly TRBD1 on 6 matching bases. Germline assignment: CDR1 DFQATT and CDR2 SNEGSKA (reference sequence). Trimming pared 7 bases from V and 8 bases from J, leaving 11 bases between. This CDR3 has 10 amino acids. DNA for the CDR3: TGCAGTGAAGGGGGTCAGGGCTACACCTTC. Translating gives CSEGGQGYTF.

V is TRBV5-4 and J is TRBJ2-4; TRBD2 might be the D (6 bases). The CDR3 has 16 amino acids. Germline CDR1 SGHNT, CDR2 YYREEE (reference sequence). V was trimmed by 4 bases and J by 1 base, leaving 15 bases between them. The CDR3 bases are TGTGCCAGCAGCATCGGACTATCGGAGGCCAAAAACATTCAGTACTTC. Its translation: CASSIGLSEAKNIQYF.

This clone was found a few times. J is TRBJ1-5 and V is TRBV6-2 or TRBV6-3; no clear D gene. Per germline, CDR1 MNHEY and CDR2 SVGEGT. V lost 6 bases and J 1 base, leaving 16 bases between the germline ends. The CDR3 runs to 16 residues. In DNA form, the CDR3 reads TGTGCCAGCAGCTCAGCCTCCACGGGGAGCAATCAGCCCCAGCATTTT. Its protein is CASSSASTGSNQPQHF.

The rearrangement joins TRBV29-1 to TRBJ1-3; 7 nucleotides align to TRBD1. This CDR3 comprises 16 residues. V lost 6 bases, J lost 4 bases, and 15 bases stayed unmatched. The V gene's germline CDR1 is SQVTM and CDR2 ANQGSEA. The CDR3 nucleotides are TGCAGCGTGGGGGGCGACAGGGAATCTGGAGGAAACACCATATATTTT. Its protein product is CSVGGDRESGGNTIYF.

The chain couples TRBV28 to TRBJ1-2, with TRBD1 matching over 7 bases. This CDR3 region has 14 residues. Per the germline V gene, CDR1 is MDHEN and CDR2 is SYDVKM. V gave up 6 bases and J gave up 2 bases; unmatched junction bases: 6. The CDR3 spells CASRRQGSNYGYTF. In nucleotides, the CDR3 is TGTGCCAGCAGGAGACAGGGCTCAAACTATGGCTACACCTTC.

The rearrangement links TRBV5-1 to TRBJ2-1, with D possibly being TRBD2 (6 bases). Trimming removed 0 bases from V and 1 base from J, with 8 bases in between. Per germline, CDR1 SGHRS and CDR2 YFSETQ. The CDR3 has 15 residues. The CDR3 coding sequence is TGCGCCAGCAGCTTGGCCGCGGGATCCTACAATGAGCAGTTCTTC. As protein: CASSLAAGSYNEQFF. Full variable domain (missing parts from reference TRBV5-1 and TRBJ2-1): KAGVTQTPRYLIKTRGQQVTLSCSPISGHRSVSWYQQTPGQGLQFLFEYFSETQRNKGNFPGRFSGRQFSNSRSEMNVSTLELGDSALYLCASSLAAGSYNEQFFGPGTRLTVL.

The CDR3 coding sequence is TGTGCCAGCAGTGGTTCAGGGAAAGAGACCCAGTACTTC. Translated: CASSGSGKETQYF. This rearrangement joins TRBV2 to TRBJ2-5; possible D gene TRBD1, 5 bases. Trimming stripped 4 bases from V and 3 bases from J, with 9 bases between. Germline CDR1 SNHLY, CDR2 FYNNEI. The CDR3 loop spans 13 amino acids.

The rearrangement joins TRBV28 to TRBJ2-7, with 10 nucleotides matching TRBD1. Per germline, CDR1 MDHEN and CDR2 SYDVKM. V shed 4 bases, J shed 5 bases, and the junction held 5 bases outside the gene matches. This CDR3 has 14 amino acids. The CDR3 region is CASSSSTGGDEQYF. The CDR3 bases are TGTGCCAGCAGTTCCTCGACAGGGGGCGACGAGCAGTACTTC.

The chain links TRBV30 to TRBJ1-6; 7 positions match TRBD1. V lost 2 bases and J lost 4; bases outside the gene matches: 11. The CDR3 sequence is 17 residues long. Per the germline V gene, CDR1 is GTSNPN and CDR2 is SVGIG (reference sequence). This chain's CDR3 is CAWSSTGFAAYNSPLHF. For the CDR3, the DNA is TGTGCCTGGAGTTCGACAGGGTTTGCTGCTTATAATTCACCCCTCCACTTT.

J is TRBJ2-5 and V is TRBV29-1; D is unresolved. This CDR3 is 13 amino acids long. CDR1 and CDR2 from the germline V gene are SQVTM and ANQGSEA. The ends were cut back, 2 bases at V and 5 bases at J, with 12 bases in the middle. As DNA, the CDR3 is TGCAGCGTTGAACAAACCGCTCGGGAGACCCAGTACTTC. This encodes CSVEQTARETQYF. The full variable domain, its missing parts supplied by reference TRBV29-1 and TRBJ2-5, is SAVISQKPSRDICQRGTSLTIQCQVDSQVTMMFWYRQQPGQSLTLIATANQGSEATYESGFVIDKFPISRPNLTFSTLTVSNMSPEDSSIYLCSVEQTARETQYFGPGTRLLVL.

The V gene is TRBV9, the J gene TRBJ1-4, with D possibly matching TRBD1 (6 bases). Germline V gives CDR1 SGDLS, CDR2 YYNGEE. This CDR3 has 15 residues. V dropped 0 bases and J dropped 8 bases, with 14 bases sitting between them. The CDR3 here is CASSVGTVSTEKLFF. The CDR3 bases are TGTGCCAGCAGCGTAGGGACAGTCAGTACGGAAAAACTGTTTTTT.

The CDR3 region has the DNA TGTGCCAGCAGCTTAGGACATGGGAACACTGAAGCTTTCTTT. This codes for CASSLGHGNTEAFF. This rearrangement joins TRBV7-9 to TRBJ1-1; the D is unclear. The CDR3 contains 14 residues. V lost 1 base and J lost 1, with 7 bases in between. Germline CDR1 SEHNR, CDR2 FQNEAQ (reference sequence). The full variable domain, rest sourced from reference TRBV7-9 and TRBJ1-1, is DTGVSQNPRHKITKRGQNVTFRCDPISEHNRLYWYRQTLGQGPEFLTYFQNEAQLEKSRLLSDRFSAERPKGSFSTLEIQRTEQGDSAMYLCASSLGHGNTEAFFGQGTRLTVV.

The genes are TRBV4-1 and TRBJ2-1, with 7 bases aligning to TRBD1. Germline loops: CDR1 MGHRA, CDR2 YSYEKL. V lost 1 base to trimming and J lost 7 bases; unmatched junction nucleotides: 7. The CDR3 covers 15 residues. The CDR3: CASSQVGGAVNEQFF. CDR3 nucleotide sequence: TGCGCCAGCAGCCAAGTAGGGGGCGCGGTAAATGAGCAGTTCTTC.

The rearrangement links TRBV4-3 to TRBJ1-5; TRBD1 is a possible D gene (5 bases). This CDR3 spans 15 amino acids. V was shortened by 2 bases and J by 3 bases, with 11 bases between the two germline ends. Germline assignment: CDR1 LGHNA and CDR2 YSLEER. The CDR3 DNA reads TGCGCCAGCAGCCAAAACCGGGACTTCAATCAGCCCCAGCATTTT. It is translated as CASSQNRDFNQPQHF.

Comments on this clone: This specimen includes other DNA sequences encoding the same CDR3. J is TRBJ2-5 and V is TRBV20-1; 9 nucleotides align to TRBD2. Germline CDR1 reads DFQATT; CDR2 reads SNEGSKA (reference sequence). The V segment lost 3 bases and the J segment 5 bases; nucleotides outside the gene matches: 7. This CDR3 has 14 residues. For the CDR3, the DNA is TGCAGTGCTAGTAGATTAGCGGGAGCGGAGACCCAGTACTTC. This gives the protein CSASRLAGAETQYF.

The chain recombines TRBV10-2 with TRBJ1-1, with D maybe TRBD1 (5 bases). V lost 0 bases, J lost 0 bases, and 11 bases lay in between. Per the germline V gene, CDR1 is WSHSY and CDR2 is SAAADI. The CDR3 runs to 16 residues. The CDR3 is CASSESQVLMNTEAFF. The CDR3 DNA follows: TGCGCCAGCAGTGAGTCACAGGTCCTCATGAACACTGAAGCTTTCTTT.

The CDR3 sequence is CASSLAGGSIGETQYF. The CDR3 nucleotides are TGTGCCAGCAGCTTAGCTGGCGGGAGCATCGGAGAGACCCAGTACTTC. The chain uses TRBV11-1 and TRBJ2-5; TRBD2 agrees at 7 bases. The CDR3 contains 16 residues. In germline, CDR1 is SGHAT, CDR2 FQDESV (reference sequence). J lost 4 bases, V lost 0 bases, and 8 bases had no gene match.

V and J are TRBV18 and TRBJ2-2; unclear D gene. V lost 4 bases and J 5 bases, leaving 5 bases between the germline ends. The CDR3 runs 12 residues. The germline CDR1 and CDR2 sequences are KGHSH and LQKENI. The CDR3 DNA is TGTGCCAGCTCACTCGGTACCGGGGAGCTGTTTTTT. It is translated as CASSLGTGELFF.

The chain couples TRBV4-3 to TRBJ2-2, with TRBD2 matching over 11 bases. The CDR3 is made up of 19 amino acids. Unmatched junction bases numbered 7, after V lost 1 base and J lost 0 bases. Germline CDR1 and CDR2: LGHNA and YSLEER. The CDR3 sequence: CASSQGLAGSYANTGELFF. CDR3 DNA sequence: TGCGCCAGCAGCCAAGGACTAGCGGGGAGCTACGCGAACACCGGGGAGCTGTTTTTT.